The clone carrying this TCR beta chain was counted ten times or more. The data stem from a study of low-dose radiotherapy and immunotherapy resistance in tumors. The PCR that amplified TCRs ran for about 20 cycles, relying on a constant-region primer and a V-primer adapter. TCRdb ran MiXCR on the reads and lists one entry per CDR3 protein. The sample records about 46,000 distinct CDR3 sequences, about 10% being singletons. Regarding time point: before trial treatment. This sequence originates from a female donor with ovarian cancer. The material was PBMCs, obtained before treatment.

CDR3 amino acids: CASSPSTGNMPYNEQFF. CDR3 in DNA: TGTGCCAGCAGTCCTTCGACAGGGAATATGCCCTACAATGAGCAGTTCTTC. V gene TRBV6-6 combines with J gene TRBJ2-1, with TRBD1 matching over 7 bases. Germline CDR1 is MNHNY and CDR2 is SVGAGI (reference sequence). This CDR3 comprises 17 residues. V lost 5 bases to trimming and J lost 2 bases; unmatched junction nucleotides: 12.